The 7 T cell receptor beta chains reported below all come from one sample, sequenced in a study of early T cells in non-severe SARS-CoV-2 infection. Using its own MiXCR run on the 5' RACE reads, TCRdb lists one record per CDR3 protein. The sample records 70,000 to 95,000 distinct CDR3 sequences, more than 7.5% being singletons. Sequencing was done on a sample of whole blood. These TCRs come from an adult who was a healthcare worker with PCR-confirmed SARS-CoV-2 infection or an uninfected control (not recorded which).

This clonotype was counted only a few times. The chain employs TRBV12-3 or TRBV12-4 and TRBJ1-2; no clear D. The V end was cut by 3 bases, the J end by 8 bases, with 16 bases between. CDR3 length: 14 residues. The CDR3: CASSFIRSASGYTF. CDR3 bases: TGTGCCAGCAGTTTCATCCGATCCGCCTCCGGCTACACCTTC.

This clonotype was recorded at least ten times. V gene TRBV27 combines with J gene TRBJ1-5, with TRBD1 as a possible D gene (5 bases). Trimming took off 8 bases at V and 0 bases at J, with 14 bases between the two ends. CDR3 length: 15 residues. Germline V lookup: CDR1 MNHEY, CDR2 SMNVEV (reference sequence). CDR3 nucleotides: TGTGCCAGCCTACCTGCAGGGCCTAGCAATCAGCCCCAGCATTTT. Its translation: CASLPAGPSNQPQHF.

This clonotype was seen a handful of times. The J gene is TRBJ2-1, the V gene TRBV20-1; 7 nucleotides align to TRBD2. The trim removed 0 bases at V and 6 bases at J, leaving 8 bases unmatched. The germline V gene encodes CDR1 DFQATT and CDR2 SNEGSKA (reference sequence). The CDR3 spans 15 residues. The CDR3 DNA reads TGCAGTGCTAGAGACCCCGGGCGGGAGTCCAATGAGCAGTTCTTC. Encoded protein: CSARDPGRESNEQFF.

This clonotype has ten or more counts. The chain is built from TRBV7-2 and TRBJ1-1, with D tentatively TRBD1 (6 bases). V dropped 5 bases and J dropped 3 bases, with 19 bases sitting between them. Germline V gives CDR1 SGHTA, CDR2 FQGNSA. CDR3 length: 16 residues. The CDR3 is CASSPLSGRGHTEAFF. In DNA form, the CDR3 reads TGTGCCAGCAGCCCCTTATCGGGCAGGGGTCACACTGAAGCTTTCTTT.

The chain uses TRBV6-5 and TRBJ2-6; TRBD2 aligns across 8 bases. V lost 4 bases, J lost 2 bases, and 22 bases stayed unmatched. The CDR3 has 22 amino acids. The germline V gene has CDR1 MNHEY and CDR2 SVGAGI. The CDR3 nucleotides are TGTGCCAGCAGTTCCCAGTACCCGATCAGGGGCGGTAGCGGGGCTGGGGCCAACGTCCTGACTTTC. Translation gives CASSSQYPIRGGSGAGANVLTF.

The chain recombines TRBV7-8 with TRBJ2-1; no firm D call. The CDR3 is made up of 14 amino acids. CDR1 and CDR2 (germline): SGHVS, FQNEAQ. The V and J ends lost 2 bases and 9 bases respectively, with 14 bases between them. The CDR3 is CASSLFSEFGEQFF. The CDR3 DNA reads as TGTGCCAGCAGCTTATTTAGTGAATTCGGTGAGCAGTTCTTC. Based on the CDR3 plus reference TRBV7-8 and TRBJ2-1, the full variable domain is GAGVSQSPRYKVAKRGQDVALRCDPISGHVSLFWYQQALGQGPEFLTYFQNEAQLDKSGLPSDRFFAERPEGSVSTLKIQRTQQEDSAVYLCASSLFSEFGEQFFGPGTRLTVL.

This clonotype was seen only a few times. CDR3 sequence reads: CASSVGGQWGYEQYF. As DNA, the CDR3 is TGTGCCAGCAGCGTAGGGGGTCAGTGGGGCTACGAGCAGTACTTC. The chain joins TRBV9 to TRBJ2-7; D uncertain. CDR1 SGDLS and CDR2 YYNGEE come from the germline V gene. V lost 0 bases and J 3 bases, leaving 13 bases between the germline ends. This CDR3 is built from 15 residues.